The present TCR beta chain was sequenced within a study of T cell repertoires in cytomegalovirus infection. At the level of the study: Both recently identified HLA-C-restricted and well-studied HLA-B-restricted CMV epitopes were used in the study. Through public TCR beta signatures, both CMV infection and matching HLA type were indicated. Broader study findings: Within the response measured ex vivo, HLA-C-restricted CMV-specific TCR beta clonotypes were dominant. CMV carriers having the relevant HLA were flagged by cumulative public TCR beta family frequency.

TCRdb passed the reads through MiXCR, listing each CDR3 protein once. Here the sample spans fewer than 650,000 distinct CDR3 sequences, over 35% being singletons. With respect to this clonotype: Its matching antigen is unknown.

The sequenced sample was cultured PBMCs, obtained from culture after CMV antigen stimulation. This clonotype was obtained from a human donor in good health (CMV status not recorded). Some clones in this sample may be carry-over from other donors' samples.

CDR3 sequence reads: CASSPHRQTQETQYF. Here the CDR3 DNA reads TGTGCCAGTAGCCCTCACAGGCAAACCCAAGAGACCCAGTACTTC. The chain employs TRBV19 and TRBJ2-5, with D possibly matching TRBD1 (5 bases). In germline, CDR1 is LNHDA, CDR2 SQIVND (reference sequence). V dropped 6 bases and J dropped 1 base, with 15 bases sitting between them. This CDR3 comprises 15 residues.